These 26 T cell receptor beta chains were sequenced from one sample in a study of T cells after yellow fever vaccination. TCRdb independently ran MiXCR on the 5' RACE reads; one entry per CDR3 protein. The data contain some 350,000 distinct CDR3 sequences, 6% to 8% of them singletons. Source: PBMCs, taken 5 days after the yellow fever booster vaccination. The receptors stem from a man between 25 and 39 years old who received the YFV17D yellow fever vaccine.

This clonotype was seen more than once but under ten times. The J gene is TRBJ2-1, the V gene TRBV29-1; D might be TRBD1 or TRBD2, each matching 6 bases. The CDR3 covers 15 residues. The ends were cut back, 7 bases at V and 0 bases at J, with 16 bases in the middle. The germline CDR1 and CDR2 sequences are SQVTM and ANQGSEA. Here the CDR3 reads CSGGGQGSSYNEQFF. Here the CDR3 DNA reads TGCAGCGGAGGGGGGCAGGGAAGCTCCTACAATGAGCAGTTCTTC.

Only a few counts were recorded for this clonotype. The genes are TRBV12-3 or TRBV12-4 and TRBJ1-1; D is perhaps TRBD1 (6 bases). The V gene lost 8 bases and the J gene lost 6 bases, with 13 bases spanning the gap. This CDR3 spans 12 amino acids. The CDR3 is CASRRTVSEAFF. The CDR3 nucleotides are TGTGCCAGCCGCCGGACAGTTTCTGAAGCTTTCTTT.

For this clonotype: It may be a read error: a sequence one base away is much more abundant. The chain has TRBV5-1 and TRBJ2-2; possible D gene TRBD1, 7 bases. Trimming took off 4 bases at V and 6 bases at J, with 16 bases between the two ends. CDR1 is SGHRS, CDR2 YFSETQ, per germline. The CDR3 covers 15 residues. CDR3 residues: CASSAGQHVAGELFF. The CDR3 region has the DNA TGCGCCAGCAGCGCGGGACAGCATGTGGCCGGGGAGCTGTTTTTT.

The V gene is TRBV9, the J gene TRBJ2-7; the D call may be TRBD1 or TRBD2 (5 bases each). Germline V CDR1 and CDR2: SGDLS, YYNGEE. The V end lost 7 bases, the J end lost 5 bases, and 16 bases lay between the germline ends. This CDR3 region has 13 residues. The CDR3: CASGRDPGNEQYF. DNA for the CDR3: TGTGCCAGCGGAAGGGACCCGGGCAACGAGCAGTACTTC.

The CDR3 DNA reads TGCGCCAGCAGCTTACAGGGCGACTACGAGCAGTACTTC. It translates to CASSLQGDYEQYF. This rearrangement joins TRBV5-1 to TRBJ2-7; possible D gene TRBD1, 6 bases. CDR3 length equals 13 residues. The germline V and J ends were trimmed by 2 bases and 3 bases, with 9 bases remaining between them. Germline CDR1 SGHRS, CDR2 YFSETQ.

The V and J genes are TRBV11-2 and TRBJ2-7; 8 nucleotides agree with TRBD2. Germline CDR1 and CDR2: SGHAT and FQNNGV. V shed 4 bases, J shed 3 bases, and the junction held 11 bases outside the gene matches. This CDR3 is 16 amino acids long. CDR3 nucleotides: TGTGCCAGCAGCTCCAAGCTCGCGGGAGGAAACTACGAGCAGTACTTC. Amino acid sequence: CASSSKLAGGNYEQYF. The full variable domain, with the rest looked up from reference TRBV11-2 and TRBJ2-7, is EAGVAQSPRYKIIEKRQSVAFWCNPISGHATLYWYQQILGQGPKLLIQFQNNGVVDDSQLPKDRFSAERLKGVDSTLKIQPAKLEDSAVYLCASSSKLAGGNYEQYFGPGTRLTVT.

There are a few counts of this clonotype. This chain links TRBV29-1 with TRBJ2-2; 10 nucleotides agree with TRBD2. J gave up 4 bases and V 4 bases, and 9 bases lay outside the gene matches. CDR1 is SQVTM, CDR2 ANQGSEA, per germline. This CDR3 has 16 residues. The CDR3 DNA follows: TGCAGCGTTGCTAGCGGGAGCAACGTGGCCACCGGGGAGCTGTTTTTT. Translation: CSVASGSNVATGELFF.

This clonotype was counted ten times or more. The genes are TRBV20-1 and TRBJ2-1; TRBD2 agrees at 9 bases. The germline gives CDR1 DFQATT, CDR2 SNEGSKA (reference sequence). V trimming: 6 bases; J trimming: 6 bases; junction bases outside the gene matches: 6. This CDR3 region has 13 residues. CDR3 nucleotide sequence: TGCAGTGCCCCCGGACTAGCGCGCAATGAGCAGTTCTTC. It yields the protein CSAPGLARNEQFF.

This chain connects TRBV11-2 to TRBJ2-1; TRBD2 matches at 11 bases. The CDR3 consists of 18 residues. Germline CDR1 is SGHAT and CDR2 is FQNNGV. After removal of 1 base from V and 9 bases from J, the junction contained 14 bases not matched to a gene. This CDR3 is CASSLVPPTSGSPSEQFF. As DNA, the CDR3 is TGTGCCAGCAGCTTAGTACCCCCCACTAGCGGGAGCCCCAGTGAGCAGTTCTTC. Together with reference TRBV11-2 and TRBJ2-1, the CDR3 gives the full variable domain: EAGVAQSPRYKIIEKRQSVAFWCNPISGHATLYWYQQILGQGPKLLIQFQNNGVVDDSQLPKDRFSAERLKGVDSTLKIQPAKLEDSAVYLCASSLVPPTSGSPSEQFFGPGTRLTVL.

The chain links TRBV29-1 to TRBJ2-3; 9 bases line up with TRBD1. Germline CDR1 SQVTM, CDR2 ANQGSEA. The junction had 14 bases not matched to a gene; V was cut back by 1 base and J by 6 bases. The CDR3 contains 17 residues. The CDR3 loop reads CSVEGTGQGSLADTQYF. The CDR3 DNA sequence: TGCAGCGTTGAAGGGACGGGACAGGGAAGCCTAGCTGATACGCAGTATTTT.

This rearrangement joins TRBV12-3 or TRBV12-4 to TRBJ2-5, with 13 positions matching TRBD2. This CDR3 region has 15 residues. V shed 6 bases, J shed 5 bases, and the junction held 6 bases outside the gene matches. CDR3 DNA: TGTGCCAGCAGACTAGCGGGAGGGCCCCGGGAGACCCAGTACTTC. This codes for CASRLAGGPRETQYF.

The chain has TRBV3-1 and TRBJ2-1, with 7 positions matching TRBD2. Per germline, CDR1 LGHDT and CDR2 YNNKEL (reference sequence). The V segment lost 6 bases and the J segment 10 bases; nucleotides outside the gene matches: 9. The CDR3 is 13 amino acids. The CDR3 DNA is TGTGCCAGCAGGGGTGGACTAGGCAACGAGCAGTTCTTC. Protein: CASRGGLGNEQFF.

This chain connects TRBV3-1 to TRBJ2-7, with D uncertain. The CDR3 totals 13 residues. V lost 8 bases and J lost 0, with 11 bases in between. Germline V lookup: CDR1 LGHDT, CDR2 YNNKEL (reference sequence). CDR3 in DNA: TGTGCCAGCGGGTACGGAGCCTCCTACGAGCAGTACTTC. Translating gives CASGYGASYEQYF.

J is TRBJ2-1 and V is TRBV7-9, with unresolved D. The CDR3 totals 14 residues. With 7 bases removed from V and 5 bases from J, the gap between germline ends came to 15 bases. Germline CDR1 SEHNR, CDR2 FQNEAQ (reference sequence). Written as DNA, the CDR3 is TGTGCCAGCACCTCAACCCCCGTCGACAATGAGCAGTTCTTC. Amino acids: CASTSTPVDNEQFF.

The genes are TRBV9 and TRBJ2-7, with 7 bases fitting TRBD1. Germline CDR1 and CDR2: SGDLS and YYNGEE. V shed 3 bases and J 0 bases; nucleotides not matched to a gene: 3. The CDR3 extends over 14 amino acids. The CDR3 reads CASSAGQASYEQYF. The CDR3 region has the DNA TGTGCCAGCAGCGCTGGACAGGCCTCCTACGAGCAGTACTTC.

This clonotype has at least ten counts. This chain links TRBV6-5 with TRBJ2-1, with D hard to call. CDR1 MNHEY and CDR2 SVGAGI come from the germline V gene. Trimming took 2 bases from V and 9 from J, leaving 8 bases between them. CDR3 length: 12 amino acids. CDR3 in amino acids: CASSYPRGEQFF. The CDR3, as DNA: TGTGCCAGCAGTTACCCCAGAGGTGAGCAGTTCTTC.

This clonotype occurred many times. This chain links TRBV30 with TRBJ2-1; 7 nucleotides line up with TRBD2. The V segment lost 2 bases and the J segment 3 bases; nucleotides outside the gene matches: 4. From germline, CDR1 is GTSNPN and CDR2 SVGIG (reference sequence). The CDR3 covers 14 residues. CDR3 in amino acids: CAWSQSGIYNEQFF. CDR3 nucleotides: TGTGCCTGGAGTCAGAGCGGGATCTACAATGAGCAGTTCTTC.

This chain joins TRBV25-1 and TRBJ2-7, with D unclear. Trimming removed 5 bases from V and 3 bases from J, with 11 bases in between. The CDR3 has 13 residues. Germline assignment: CDR1 MGHDK and CDR2 SYGVNS. CDR3 residues: CASSLVFNYEQYF. CDR3 bases: TGTGCCAGCAGTTTGGTTTTTAACTACGAGCAGTACTTC.

V and J are TRBV25-1 and TRBJ2-2; D call uncertain. The CDR3 contains 16 residues. The V and J ends lost 1 base and 4 bases respectively, with 13 bases between them. Germline V gene data show CDR1 as MGHDK and CDR2 as SYGVNS. CDR3 region: CASSEWNSLGTGELFF. CDR3 coding DNA: TGTGCCAGCAGTGAATGGAATAGTTTGGGCACCGGGGAGCTGTTTTTT.

The sample holds many counts of this clonotype. This chain's CDR3 is CASSERQGYDEQYF. The CDR3 DNA reads TGTGCCAGCAGCGAGAGACAGGGGTACGACGAGCAGTACTTC. This chain uses TRBV9 with TRBJ2-7; 8 bases fit TRBD1. Germline trimming cut 3 bases from V and 5 bases from J; bases unmatched to any gene: 7. This CDR3 comprises 14 residues. The germline gives CDR1 SGDLS, CDR2 YYNGEE. Full variable domain (remainder filled in from reference TRBV9 and TRBJ2-7): DSGVTQTPKHLITATGQRVTLRCSPRSGDLSVYWYQQSLDQGLQFLIQYYNGEERAKGNILERFSAQQFPDLHSELNLSSLELGDSALYFCASSERQGYDEQYFGPGTRLTVT.

This clonotype was counted between two and nine times. The chain joins TRBV10-3 to TRBJ2-1, with TRBD2 identical over 10 bases. In germline, CDR1 is ENHRY, CDR2 SYGVKD. V was clipped by 1 base and J by 7 bases; unmatched bases: 4. The CDR3 totals 15 residues. CDR3 sequence (DNA): TGTGCCATCAGTGAGTTGCGAGCGGGAGGGAATGAGCAGTTCTTC. As protein: CAISELRAGGNEQFF.

The gene calls are TRBV20-1 and TRBJ1-1; 8 positions agree with TRBD1. Germline CDR1 reads DFQATT; CDR2 reads SNEGSKA (reference sequence). This CDR3 has 14 residues. V lost 3 bases, J lost 5 bases, and 8 bases stayed unmatched. As DNA, the CDR3 is TGCAGTGCTAGCCTCAGGGGGCCGGGGACTGAAGCTTTCTTT. Translating it yields CSASLRGPGTEAFF.

The table lists this clonotype with a few counts. The chain employs TRBV20-1 and TRBJ2-5; TRBD1 aligns across 7 bases. V lost 1 base, J lost 4 bases, and 3 bases stayed unmatched. CDR1 is DFQATT, CDR2 SNEGSKA, per germline (reference sequence). This CDR3 has 13 amino acids. CDR3 residues: CSARAGGAETQYF. The CDR3, as DNA: TGCAGTGCTAGAGCAGGGGGAGCAGAGACCCAGTACTTC.

This clonotype was counted at least ten times. The V gene is TRBV6-1, the J gene TRBJ1-5; 8 bases align to TRBD1. With V trimmed by 6 bases and J by 5 bases, 9 bases remained unmatched. CDR1 and CDR2 (germline): MNHNS, SASEGT. The length of the CDR3 is 15 residues. The CDR3 region has the DNA TGTGCCAGCAGCTCCGGACAGGGACTCCATCAGCCCCAGCATTTT. Protein sequence: CASSSGQGLHQPQHF.

Here the CDR3 reads CASSTGTSGAGNIQYF. For the CDR3, the DNA is TGTGCCAGCAGCACGGGGACTAGCGGTGCCGGCAACATTCAGTACTTC. This chain links TRBV5-4 with TRBJ2-4, with TRBD2 matching 11 bases. Germline CDR1 SGHNT, CDR2 YYREEE (reference sequence). The CDR3 covers 16 residues. With V trimmed by 4 bases and J by 7 bases, 10 bases remained unmatched. Together with reference TRBV5-4 and TRBJ2-4, the CDR3 gives the full variable domain: ETGVTQSPTHLIKTRGQQVTLRCSSQSGHNTVSWYQQALGQGPQFIFQYYREEENGRGNFPPRFSGLQFPNYSSELNVNALELDDSALYLCASSTGTSGAGNIQYFGAGTRLSVL.

This clonotype has more than one count but fewer than ten. This chain uses TRBV5-6 with TRBJ1-1, with D maybe TRBD1 (5 bases). The CDR3 is 14 amino acids. From germline, CDR1 is SGHDT and CDR2 YYEEEE. V shed 1 base and J shed 9 bases, with 16 bases lying between them. The CDR3 here is CASSLRGSPQKAFF. The CDR3 DNA is TGTGCCAGCAGCTTGAGGGGCAGTCCCCAGAAAGCTTTCTTT.